A single sample is the source of the 15 T cell receptor beta chains below, sequenced in a study of T cells in localized non-small cell lung cancer. Libraries were prepared by immunoSEQ multiplex PCR; TCRdb keeps only in-frame clonotypes and omits some of them. The sample consists of more than 100,000 clones, 70% to 90% of them appearing once. The source was peripheral blood, collected before any cancer treatment. These receptor sequences come from a female donor older than 55 with stage I lung adenocarcinoma.

The chain carries TRBV7-2 and TRBJ1-5; D remains unclear. The germline gives CDR1 SGHTA, CDR2 FQGNSA. V lost 3 bases, J lost 5 bases, and 11 bases lay in between. The CDR3 totals 14 residues. The CDR3 here is CASSFGGLDQPQHF. The CDR3 bases are TGTGCCAGCAGCTTTGGTGGGTTAGATCAGCCCCAGCATTTT.

This clone occurred a few times. The V call is TRBV28, the J call TRBJ1-2; TRBD1 might be the D (6 bases). V lost 5 bases and J lost 7, with 11 bases in between. There are 12 residues in the CDR3. Germline CDR1 is MDHEN and CDR2 is SYDVKM. Written as DNA, the CDR3 is TGTGCCAGCAGTGGGGGGGCCGGTGGCTACACCTTC. Residues: CASSGGAGGYTF.

This clone occurred a few times. Here the CDR3 reads CSVSTGLNTEAFF. As DNA, the CDR3 is TGCAGCGTCTCGACAGGGTTGAACACTGAAGCTTTCTTT. The chain is built from TRBV29-1 and TRBJ1-1; TRBD1 matches at 7 bases. This CDR3 spans 13 amino acids. Losses at the gene ends were 6 bases for V and 0 bases for J; bases not matched to a gene: 4. Germline loops: CDR1 SQVTM, CDR2 ANQGSEA.

The chain employs TRBV5-1 and TRBJ2-7; tentatively, D is TRBD1 (5 bases). CDR1 and CDR2 from the germline V gene are SGHRS and YFSETQ. This CDR3 comprises 15 residues. Trimming pared 1 base from V and 2 bases from J, leaving 13 bases between. The CDR3 region has the DNA TGCGCCAGCAGCTTGTTGGGGCTTGGAACCTACGAGCAGTACTTC. Translated: CASSLLGLGTYEQYF.

About this clone: Other nucleotide sequences in the sample specify the same CDR3. The V call is TRBV9, the J call TRBJ2-5, with 12 bases that match TRBD1. The CDR3 spans 14 residues. V lost 2 bases to trimming and J lost 4 bases; unmatched junction nucleotides: 0. In germline, CDR1 is SGDLS, CDR2 YYNGEE. The CDR3 is CASSVGQGAETQYF. The CDR3, as DNA: TGTGCCAGCAGCGTGGGACAGGGGGCAGAGACCCAGTACTTC.

This chain links TRBV19 with TRBJ2-7, with D perhaps TRBD1 (6 bases). Germline V CDR1 and CDR2: LNHDA, SQIVND (reference sequence). The CDR3 runs to 15 residues. With 3 bases removed from V and 2 bases from J, the gap between germline ends came to 14 bases. The CDR3 sequence is CASSILLQGPYEQYF. CDR3 bases: TGTGCCAGTAGTATTCTTTTACAGGGCCCCTACGAGCAGTACTTC.

J is TRBJ1-2 and V is TRBV7-6, with no clear D. V was shortened by 3 bases and J by 8 bases, with 19 bases between the two germline ends. Germline lookup yields CDR1 SGHVS and CDR2 FNYEAQ. The CDR3 consists of 15 residues. The CDR3 loop is CASSFATSGLQGYTF. The CDR3 region has the DNA TGTGCCAGCAGCTTCGCGACATCCGGGCTTCAAGGCTACACCTTC.

This chain uses TRBV28 with TRBJ2-3; D uncertain. Germline V lookup: CDR1 MDHEN, CDR2 SYDVKM. The CDR3 sequence is 16 residues long. V gave up 5 bases and J gave up 0 bases, with 15 bases separating them. CDR3 protein: CASSSPGGVSTDTQYF. For the CDR3, the DNA is TGTGCCAGCAGTAGCCCCGGCGGCGTAAGCACAGATACGCAGTATTTT.

V gene TRBV19 combines with J gene TRBJ1-1, with D perhaps TRBD1 (5 bases). Per the germline V gene, CDR1 is LNHDA and CDR2 is SQIVND (reference sequence). Trimming cost V 1 base and J 5 bases, with 11 bases left between them. This CDR3 is 14 amino acids long. The CDR3 coding sequence is TGTGCCAGTAGTATAGGGGCCAGGGAAACTGAAGCTTTCTTT. Translated, it gives CASSIGARETEAFF.

The J gene is TRBJ2-3, the V gene TRBV6-4; a possible D gene is TRBD1 (5 bases). CDR3 length equals 14 residues. The germline CDR1 and CDR2 sequences are MRHNA and SNTAGT. The ends were cut back, 6 bases at V and 6 bases at J, with 16 bases in the middle. The CDR3: CASSVLGAADTQYF. CDR3 nucleotides: TGTGCCAGCAGCGTTCTAGGGGCGGCGGATACGCAGTATTTT.

This clone showed up just once. The rearrangement links TRBV4-1 to TRBJ1-2; TRBD1 aligns across 8 bases. CDR1 is MGHRA and CDR2 is YSYEKL in the germline V gene. After removal of 1 base from V and 8 bases from J, the junction contained 12 bases not matched to a gene. This CDR3 has 16 residues. The CDR3 loop reads CASSQGWTGIWRGYTF. The CDR3 DNA is TGCGCCAGCAGCCAAGGATGGACAGGGATTTGGAGGGGCTACACCTTC.

V usage is TRBV28 and J usage is TRBJ2-7, with 9 bases aligning to TRBD1. The germline V gene encodes CDR1 MDHEN and CDR2 SYDVKM. V was pared by 5 bases and J by 2 bases, with 13 bases of the junction left unmatched. The CDR3 contains 17 residues. The CDR3 sequence: CASSLLSPGTGTYEQYF. In DNA form, the CDR3 reads TGTGCCAGCAGTCTTCTTTCCCCCGGGACAGGGACCTACGAGCAGTACTTC.

V and J are TRBV5-1 and TRBJ2-7; no firm D call. V gave up 0 bases and J gave up 2 bases, with 9 bases separating them. The CDR3 covers 14 residues. CDR1 is SGHRS, CDR2 YFSETQ, per germline. The CDR3, as DNA: TGCGCCAGCAGCTTGGCCGGCCTTACCTACGAGCAGTACTTC. It yields the protein CASSLAGLTYEQYF.

The CDR3 region has the DNA TGTGCCAGCAGCCCCGGACTAGCGGCTTACAATGAGCAGTTCTTC. It translates to CASSPGLAAYNEQFF. The rearrangement links TRBV13 to TRBJ2-1; 10 bases fit TRBD2. Trimming cost V 5 bases and J 4 bases; bases outside gene matches: 5. Per the germline V gene, CDR1 is PRHDT and CDR2 is FYEKMQ (reference sequence). The CDR3 is 15 amino acids.

This chain links TRBV20-1 with TRBJ2-7, with D maybe TRBD1 (7 bases). The V gene lost 6 bases and the J gene lost 4 bases, with 10 bases spanning the gap. The CDR3 spans 11 residues. The germline CDR1 and CDR2 sequences are DFQATT and SNEGSKA (reference sequence). In DNA, the CDR3 is TGCAGTGCACCAGGGGGGTACGAGCAGTACTTC. It yields the protein CSAPGGYEQYF.